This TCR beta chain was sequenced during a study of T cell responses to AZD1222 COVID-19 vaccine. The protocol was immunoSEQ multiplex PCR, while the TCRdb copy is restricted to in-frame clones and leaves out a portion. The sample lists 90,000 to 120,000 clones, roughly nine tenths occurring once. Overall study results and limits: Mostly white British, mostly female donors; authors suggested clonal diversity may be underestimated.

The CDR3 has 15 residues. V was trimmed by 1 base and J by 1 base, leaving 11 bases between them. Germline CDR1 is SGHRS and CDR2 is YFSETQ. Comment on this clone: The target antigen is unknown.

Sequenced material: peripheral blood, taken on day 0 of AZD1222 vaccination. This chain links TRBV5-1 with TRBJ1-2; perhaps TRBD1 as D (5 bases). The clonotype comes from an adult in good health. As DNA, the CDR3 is TGCGCCAGCAGCTTGAATGGGGGACTTAACTATGGCTACACCTTC. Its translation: CASSLNGGLNYGYTF.